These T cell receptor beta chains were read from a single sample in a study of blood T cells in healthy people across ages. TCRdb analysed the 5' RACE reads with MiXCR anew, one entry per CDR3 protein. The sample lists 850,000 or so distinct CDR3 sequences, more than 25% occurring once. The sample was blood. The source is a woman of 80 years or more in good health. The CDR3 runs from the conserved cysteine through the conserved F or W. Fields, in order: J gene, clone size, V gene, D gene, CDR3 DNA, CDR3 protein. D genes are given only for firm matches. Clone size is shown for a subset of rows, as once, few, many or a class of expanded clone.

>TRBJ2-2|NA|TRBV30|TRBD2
TGTGCCTGGTACTCCTCACCGGGACTAGCGGGGGGGCCCACCGGGGAGCTGTTTTTT
CAWYSSPGLAGGPTGELFF
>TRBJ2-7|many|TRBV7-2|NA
TGTGCCAGCAGCTCAGGGGTAACGGGGGAGCAGTACTTC
CASSSGVTGEQYF
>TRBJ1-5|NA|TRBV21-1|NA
TGTGCCAGCAGCAAACGGGACAGGGGGCTATTTCAGCCCCAGCATTTT
CASSKRDRGLFQPQHF
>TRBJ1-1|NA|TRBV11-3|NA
TGTGCCAGCAGCTTAGTAGCGGGGGCAGGAGAAGCTTTCTTT
CASSLVAGAGEAFF
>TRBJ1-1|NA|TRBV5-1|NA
TGCGCCAGCAGACCAGGGACCCCGCTGGATCACACTGAAGCTTTCTTT
CASRPGTPLDHTEAFF
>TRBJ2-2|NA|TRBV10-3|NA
TGTGCCATCAAAACAGGAGCGAACACCGGGGAGCTGTTTTTT
CAIKTGANTGELFF
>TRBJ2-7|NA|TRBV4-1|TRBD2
TGCGCCAGCAGCCAAGATCTGCTAGCGGGAGCTGTCGAGCAGTACTTC
CASSQDLLAGAVEQYF
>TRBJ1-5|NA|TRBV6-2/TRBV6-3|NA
TGTGCCAGCAGTTCGGGGACACCGATATTTGATAGCAATCAGCCCCAGCATTTT
CASSSGTPIFDSNQPQHF
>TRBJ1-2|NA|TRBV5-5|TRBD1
TGTACCAGCAGCTTGGGACAGTCCTATGGCTACACCTTC
CTSSLGQSYGYTF
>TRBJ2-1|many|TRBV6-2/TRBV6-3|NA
TGTGCCAGCAGTTACTCGTATCGGGATGAGCAGTTCTTC
CASSYSYRDEQFF
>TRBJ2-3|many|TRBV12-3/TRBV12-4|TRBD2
TGTGCCAGCAGTCCCCGACTAGCGGGATCTAGCACAGATACGCAGTATTTT
CASSPRLAGSSTDTQYF
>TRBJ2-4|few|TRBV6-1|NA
TGTGCCAGCAGTGAATGGGGGGACAGCTTAGCCAAAAACATTCAGTACTTC
CASSEWGDSLAKNIQYF
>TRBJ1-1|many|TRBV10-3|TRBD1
TGTGCCATCAGTGCACTCCCGGGACAGGGTGGGACTGAAGCTTTCTTT
CAISALPGQGGTEAFF
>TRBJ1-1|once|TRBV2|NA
TGTGCCAGCACACTGAGCACTGAAGCTTTCTTT
CASTLSTEAFF
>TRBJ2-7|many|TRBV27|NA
TGTGCCAGCAGTCCCCACACCGGGACTCAGGAGCAGTACTTC
CASSPHTGTQEQYF
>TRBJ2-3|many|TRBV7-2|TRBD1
TGTGCCAGCAGACATTGGACAGGGAAAGATACGCAGTATTTT
CASRHWTGKDTQYF
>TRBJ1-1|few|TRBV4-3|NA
TGCGCCAGCAGCCAAGAGTGGCAGAGGAACACTGAAGCTTTCTTT
CASSQEWQRNTEAFF
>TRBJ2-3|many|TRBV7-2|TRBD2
TGTGCCAGCAGCTCCCGGGTAGCGGGGGGGCCACGGGATACGCAGTATTTT
CASSSRVAGGPRDTQYF
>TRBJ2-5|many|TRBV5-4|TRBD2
TGTGCCAGCAGCGTTCGGGGTGGCGGGGGAGGGGAGACCCAGTACTTC
CASSVRGGGGGETQYF
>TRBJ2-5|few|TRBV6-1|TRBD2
TGTGCCAGCGTACCCATAGCGGGGGGTACCCAAGAGACCCAGTACTTC
CASVPIAGGTQETQYF
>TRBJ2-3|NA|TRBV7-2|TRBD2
TGTGCCAGCAGCTTAGGTAGCCTAGCGGGCGCAGATACGCAGTATTTT
CASSLGSLAGADTQYF
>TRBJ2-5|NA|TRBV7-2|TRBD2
TGTGCCAGCACCAGGACTAGCGGGGGGTCCGGGAGGGAGCAGTACTTC
CASTRTSGGSGREQYF